This is a list of T cell receptor beta chains from one sample in a study of cytomegalovirus exposure and HLA in healthy donors. The method was immunoSEQ multiplex PCR; TCRdb's version includes in-frame clones alone and lacks a portion of them. Of 120,000 or so clones detected, around 72% appear once; the ten largest clones hold about 9.1%. Sequencing was done on a sample of PBMCs. Receptor source: a woman aged 45-59 years in good health and CMV-seropositive. Each CDR3 is given with its conserved first and last residue. The D gene is left open where the match is weak. Expanded clones are given a class, and other clones once, few, many or no size at all.

>TRBD2|TRBJ2-7|.|TRBV27
CASSLSSGSFNEQYF
TGTGCCAGCAGTTTATCTAGCGGGAGTTTCAACGAGCAGTACTTC
>TRBD1|TRBJ1-1|.|TRBV7-9
CASSLQGDVTEAFF
TGTGCCAGCAGCTTACAGGGGGATGTAACTGAAGCTTTCTTT
>TRBD1|TRBJ2-2|.|TRBV4-2
CASSQGQGVLTGELFF
TGTGCCAGCAGCCAAGGACAGGGGGTGCTCACCGGGGAGCTGTTTTTT
>.|TRBJ2-7|.|TRBV15
CATSRDGADEQYF
TGTGCCACCAGCAGAGACGGAGCGGACGAGCAGTACTTC
>.|TRBJ2-7|.|TRBV6-1
CASSATYEQYF
TGTGCCAGCAGTGCCACTTACGAGCAGTACTTC
>.|TRBJ2-3|.|TRBV7-9
CASSLDGESTDTQYF
TGTGCCAGCAGCTTAGACGGGGAATCCACAGATACGCAGTATTTT
>.|TRBJ1-2|.|TRBV30
CAWDRDDYGYTF
TGTGCCTGGGACCGGGATGACTATGGCTACACCTTC
>TRBD2|TRBJ2-2|.|TRBV5-1
CASSFSGRGVGELFF
TGCGCCAGCAGCTTTAGCGGGAGAGGGGTCGGGGAGCTGTTTTTT
>.|TRBJ2-7|.|TRBV27
CASMGGASYEQYF
TGTGCCAGCATGGGGGGAGCCTCCTACGAGCAGTACTTC
>TRBD2|TRBJ2-1|.|TRBV2
CASTPTSGRINEQFF
TGTGCCAGCACCCCGACTAGCGGGAGGATCAATGAGCAGTTCTTC
>.|TRBJ1-6|.|TRBV2
CASSESLHSPLHF
TGTGCCAGCAGTGAAAGCTTGCATTCACCCCTCCACTTT
>.|TRBJ1-1|once|TRBV5-5
CASSFALPLTEAFF
TGTGCCAGCAGCTTCGCGTTACCCTTGACTGAAGCTTTCTTT
>TRBD1|TRBJ2-7|.|TRBV10-3
CAISVTGTAYEQYF
TGTGCCATCAGTGTCACCGGGACAGCCTACGAGCAGTACTTC
>.|TRBJ1-1|.|TRBV25-1
CASRRSDSVADTEAFF
TGTGCCAGCAGAAGAAGCGACAGCGTAGCGGACACTGAAGCTTTCTTT
>.|TRBJ2-2|few|TRBV4-1
CASSQVRGQTGELFF
TGCGCCAGCAGCCAAGTGAGGGGACAAACCGGGGAGCTGTTTTTT
>.|TRBJ2-6|.|TRBV7-9
CASREGDSGANVLTF
TGTGCCAGCCGCGAGGGTGACTCTGGGGCCAACGTCCTGACTTTC
>TRBD1|TRBJ1-3|.|TRBV6-6
CASSSSGDRKRNTIYF
TGTGCCAGCAGTTCGTCGGGGGACAGGAAAAGAAACACCATATATTTT
>.|TRBJ2-3|few|TRBV10-1
CASSALGGIGTDTQYF
TGCGCCAGCAGTGCCCTCGGAGGCATCGGCACAGATACGCAGTATTTT
>.|TRBJ1-5|.|TRBV4-1
CASSQDRLSNQPQHF
TGCGCCAGCAGCCAAGACAGGCTTAGCAATCAGCCCCAGCATTTT
>.|TRBJ1-1|.|TRBV11-3
CASSPPQRYTEAFF
TGTGCCAGCAGCCCCCCTCAGCGGTACACTGAAGCTTTCTTT
>.|TRBJ1-4|.|TRBV5-1
CASRHPAGEKLFF
TGCGCCAGCAGACACCCGGCGGGTGAAAAACTGTTTTTT
>TRBD1|TRBJ2-3|.|TRBV5-1
CASSLERGGGTDTQYF
TGCGCCAGCAGCTTGGAGAGAGGGGGCGGCACAGATACGCAGTATTTT
>.|TRBJ2-1|once|TRBV21-1
CASKSNVQFF
TGTGCCAGCAAATCTAATGTGCAGTTCTTC